The source of this T cell receptor (beta chain) is a study of T cells in Graves' hyperthyroidism and ophthalmopathy. In the case of this clonotype: As yet, its antigen is unknown.

CDR3 size: 12 residues. The V gene lost 9 bases and the J gene lost 6 bases, with 14 bases spanning the gap. From germline, CDR1 is SGHVS and CDR2 FNYEAQ. Clinical symptoms, serum thyroxine, TRAb, thyroid ultrasound and orbital computed tomography established diagnosis. TCR beta CDR3 region amplification was performed from RNA transcripts. The primer set for the first-round RT-PCR of the TCR CDR3 was HTBI. TCRdb passed the multiplex PCR reads through MiXCR, listing each CDR3 protein once. The repertoire holds roughly 510,000 distinct CDR3 sequences, with approximately 49% as singletons. Broader study findings: Expanded thyroid clonotypes (above 0.001) were mostly also found in blood.

The receptor was isolated from an adult woman with Graves' disease, either hyperthyroidism or ophthalmopathy (not recorded which). The gene calls are TRBV7-6 and TRBJ1-2; no clear D. The sequenced sample consisted of peripheral blood or thyroid tissue (not recorded which). The CDR3 reads CASARTSHGYTF. The CDR3 DNA reads as TGTGCCAGTGCGCGGACTAGCCATGGCTACACCTTC.